This entry lists 27 T cell receptor beta chains sequenced from one sample in a study of CD8 T cells in ankylosing spondylitis. Regarding the study as a whole: Typical of ankylosing spondylitis blood, it appeared, was a TCR beta motif of seven to nine highly homologous variants.

TCRdb reprocessed the 5' RACE reads with MiXCR, giving one entry per CDR3 protein. The table lists approximately 540,000 distinct CDR3 sequences, 10% to 15% of them singletons. These receptors have no identified antigens. Sequenced sample: blood, either unsorted or a sorted T cell fraction (not recorded which). The receptors stem from a male donor with ankylosing spondylitis.

This clonotype was counted many times. V is TRBV12-3 or TRBV12-4 and J is TRBJ1-1, with D perhaps TRBD1 (5 bases). V shed 8 bases and J shed 0 bases, with 13 bases lying between them. The CDR3 is 14 residues long. The CDR3: CASGAGGLNTEAFF. CDR3 nucleotides: TGTGCCAGCGGGGCCGGGGGGTTGAACACTGAAGCTTTCTTT.

The chain links TRBV7-9 to TRBJ2-1; the D is unclear. CDR1 is SEHNR, CDR2 FQNEAQ, per germline (reference sequence). The CDR3 totals 15 residues. V lost 2 bases to trimming and J lost 6 bases, with 14 bases between them. The CDR3 region has the DNA TGTGCCAGCAGCTTACAGTCTCCCTCGGGCAATGAGCAGTTCTTC. It translates to CASSLQSPSGNEQFF.

This clonotype showed up just a few times. The chain recombines TRBV20-1 with TRBJ1-1; 8 bases are a match to TRBD1. V dropped 2 bases and J dropped 3; count of bases not matched to a gene: 2. The CDR3 loop spans 13 amino acids. The V gene's germline CDR1 is DFQATT and CDR2 SNEGSKA (reference sequence). The CDR3 DNA sequence: TGCAGTGCTAGAAACAGGGGGTACACTGAAGCTTTCTTT. Protein sequence: CSARNRGYTEAFF.

The chain joins TRBV20-1 to TRBJ2-2; D is ambiguous. Germline V lookup: CDR1 DFQATT, CDR2 SNEGSKA (reference sequence). The CDR3 is made up of 15 amino acids. Trimming took 0 bases from V and 3 from J, leaving 11 bases between them. Here the CDR3 DNA reads TGCAGTGCTAGAGATTCCGCGACTTACACCGGGGAGCTGTTTTTT. Translating gives CSARDSATYTGELFF.

This clonotype was seen repeatedly, ten times or more. This chain joins TRBV5-1 and TRBJ2-2; D gene uncertain. The CDR3 has 15 amino acids. Germline CDR1 SGHRS, CDR2 YFSETQ. V dropped 0 bases and J dropped 3 bases, with 9 bases sitting between them. The CDR3 spells CASSLGHLYTGELFF. In DNA form, the CDR3 reads TGCGCCAGCAGCTTGGGGCACCTCTACACCGGGGAGCTGTTTTTT. The entire variable domain, with the rest obtained from reference TRBV5-1 and TRBJ2-2, is as follows: KAGVTQTPRYLIKTRGQQVTLSCSPISGHRSVSWYQQTPGQGLQFLFEYFSETQRNKGNFPGRFSGRQFSNSRSEMNVSTLELGDSALYLCASSLGHLYTGELFFGEGSRLTVL.

This clonotype was picked up a small number of times. This chain links TRBV11-2 with TRBJ1-5; D remains unclear. Germline CDR1 is SGHAT and CDR2 is FQNNGV. The CDR3 spans 18 residues. The V and J ends lost 5 bases and 4 bases respectively, with 24 bases between them. CDR3: CASSLIFETSRVNQPQHF. The CDR3 region has the DNA TGTGCCAGCAGCCTCATTTTCGAGACCTCGAGGGTGAATCAGCCCCAGCATTTT.

This clonotype has ten or more counts. V usage is TRBV27 and J usage is TRBJ1-1; tentative D call: TRBD1 (5 bases). This CDR3 is 17 amino acids long. V was trimmed by 0 bases and J by 1 base, leaving 15 bases between them. Germline CDR1 is MNHEY and CDR2 is SMNVEV (reference sequence). The CDR3 protein is CASSLSIPGLKNTEAFF. Here the CDR3 DNA reads TGTGCCAGCAGTTTATCGATACCGGGACTCAAGAACACTGAAGCTTTCTTT.

The V gene is TRBV5-1, the J gene TRBJ1-4, with a tentative D call TRBD1 (6 bases). CDR3 size: 15 residues. The V gene's germline CDR1 is SGHRS and CDR2 YFSETQ. V gave up 3 bases and J gave up 5 bases, with 14 bases separating them. The DNA of the CDR3 is TGCGCCAGCAGCTGGTTGGGGCAGGGGAATGAAAAACTGTTTTTT. This gives the protein CASSWLGQGNEKLFF.

This clonotype has a count of ten or more. This sequence joins TRBV7-2 and TRBJ2-6, with no clear D. Germline V CDR1 and CDR2: SGHTA, FQGNSA. The CDR3 is made up of 13 amino acids. V was pared by 1 base and J by 3 bases, with 1 base between. DNA of the CDR3: TGTGCCAGCAGCTTAGGTGGGGCCAACGTCCTGACTTTC. Translating it yields CASSLGGANVLTF. Looking up the rest from reference TRBV7-2 and TRBJ2-6 gives the full variable domain: GAGVSQSPSNKVTEKGKDVELRCDPISGHTALYWYRQSLGQGLEFLIYFQGNSAPDKSGLPSDRFSAERTGGSVSTLTIQRTQQEDSAVYLCASSLGGANVLTFGAGSRLTVL.

The V gene is TRBV5-1, the J gene TRBJ1-4; D is possibly TRBD1 (5 bases). V lost 7 bases to trimming and J lost 4 bases, with 11 bases between them. CDR3 length: 13 amino acids. Germline V gene data show CDR1 as SGHRS and CDR2 as YFSETQ. CDR3 loop: CASRDRHNEKLFF. The CDR3 nucleotides are TGCGCCAGCCGGGACCGACATAATGAAAAACTGTTTTTT. The full variable domain, in which reference TRBV5-1 and TRBJ1-4 provide the parts outside the CDR3, is KAGVTQTPRYLIKTRGQQVTLSCSPISGHRSVSWYQQTPGQGLQFLFEYFSETQRNKGNFPGRFSGRQFSNSRSEMNVSTLELGDSALYLCASRDRHNEKLFFGSGTQLSVL.

This clonotype appeared many times. The CDR3 loop reads CASAPRIPANYGYTF. CDR3 in DNA: TGTGCCAGCGCGCCCCGGATCCCAGCTAACTATGGCTACACCTTC. The gene calls are TRBV28 and TRBJ1-2; D is unresolved. This CDR3 spans 15 amino acids. The germline CDR1 and CDR2 sequences are MDHEN and SYDVKM. Trimming cost V 8 bases and J 0 bases, with 16 bases left between them.

This chain uses TRBV10-2 with TRBJ2-2, with 11 bases fitting TRBD2. V trimming: 6 bases; J trimming: 8 bases; junction bases outside the gene matches: 5. This CDR3 contains 14 residues. Germline V lookup: CDR1 WSHSY, CDR2 SAAADI. The CDR3 DNA is TGCGCCAGCAGGACTAGCGGGGAGACTGGGGAGCTGTTTTTT. It translates to CASRTSGETGELFF.

The chain recombines TRBV5-1 with TRBJ2-3; D tentatively fits TRBD1 or TRBD2 (5 bases each). Between the trimmed V and J ends, which lost 3 bases and 8 bases, there was a span of 22 bases. CDR3 length: 16 amino acids. CDR1 SGHRS and CDR2 YFSETQ come from the germline V gene. The CDR3 protein is CASSSGTGTAIGTQYF. CDR3 nucleotide sequence: TGCGCCAGCAGCTCGGGCACCGGGACCGCTATCGGTACGCAGTATTTT.

The chain couples TRBV10-2 to TRBJ2-3, with 7 nucleotides matching TRBD2. J gave up 2 bases and V 0 bases, and 5 bases lay outside the gene matches. CDR1 and CDR2 (germline): WSHSY, SAAADI. CDR3 size: 16 residues. The CDR3: CASSESSGLYTDTQYF. CDR3 sequence (DNA): TGCGCCAGCAGTGAGTCTAGCGGGCTGTACACAGATACGCAGTATTTT.

V usage is TRBV7-2 and J usage is TRBJ2-3; tentatively, D is TRBD1 (5 bases). V was clipped by 1 base and J by 5 bases, with 10 bases between them. This CDR3 is 14 amino acids long. Germline CDR1 SGHTA, CDR2 FQGNSA. In DNA form, the CDR3 reads TGTGCCAGCAGCTTAGTTTTCAGGGAAGATACGCAGTATTTT. Translating it yields CASSLVFREDTQYF. Supplemented by reference TRBV7-2 and TRBJ2-3, the full variable domain reads GAGVSQSPSNKVTEKGKDVELRCDPISGHTALYWYRQSLGQGLEFLIYFQGNSAPDKSGLPSDRFSAERTGGSVSTLTIQRTQQEDSAVYLCASSLVFREDTQYFGPGTRLTVL.

This clonotype has only a few counts. The J gene is TRBJ2-5, the V gene TRBV20-1; 9 bases match TRBD1. Germline V CDR1 and CDR2: DFQATT, SNEGSKA (reference sequence). The CDR3 extends over 16 amino acids. Losses at the gene ends were 0 bases for V and 7 bases for J; bases not matched to a gene: 12. The CDR3 nucleotides are TGCAGTGCTAGAGATCCCGGGACAGGGATTTTAGGGACCCAGTACTTC. Encoded protein: CSARDPGTGILGTQYF.

This clonotype was detected ten times or more. The J gene is TRBJ1-5, the V gene TRBV5-1, with D hard to call. The CDR3 length is 13 residues. Trimming took off 5 bases at V and 0 bases at J, with 6 bases between the two ends. The germline gives CDR1 SGHRS, CDR2 YFSETQ. The CDR3 nucleotides read TGCGCCAGCAGTTTGACTAGCAATCAGCCCCAGCATTTT. It encodes CASSLTSNQPQHF.

The gene calls are TRBV3-1 and TRBJ1-1, with TRBD1 matching 7 bases. Germline lookup yields CDR1 LGHDT and CDR2 YNNKEL (reference sequence). V dropped 4 bases and J dropped 2; count of bases not matched to a gene: 10. This CDR3 contains 16 residues. CDR3 DNA sequence: TGTGCCAGCAGCCGCTTGGGGGGACAGACTAACACTGAAGCTTTCTTT. Its protein is CASSRLGGQTNTEAFF.

The sample holds a few counts of this clonotype. The rearrangement uses TRBV2 and TRBJ2-1; 13 bases fit TRBD2. V lost 6 bases and J lost 5; bases outside the gene matches: 1. Germline-derived CDR1 and CDR2 are SNHLY and FYNNEI. This CDR3 comprises 14 residues. DNA for the CDR3: TGTGCCAGCAGGGGACTAGCGGGGAACAATGAGCAGTTCTTC. Protein: CASRGLAGNNEQFF.

The gene calls are TRBV20-1 and TRBJ2-7; D possibly corresponds to TRBD1 (5 bases). The CDR3 is 14 amino acids. Germline lookup yields CDR1 DFQATT and CDR2 SNEGSKA (reference sequence). Trimming took off 3 bases at V and 1 base at J, with 13 bases between the two ends. The CDR3 reads CSASWGTGSYEQYF. In DNA form, the CDR3 reads TGCAGTGCTAGTTGGGGCACAGGATCCTACGAGCAGTACTTC.

There are a few counts of this clonotype. The CDR3 coding sequence is TGTGCCAGCTCACCACCCTTAGGGGGCGCCTACAATGAGCAGTTCTTC. Amino acid sequence: CASSPPLGGAYNEQFF. The V gene is TRBV18, the J gene TRBJ2-1, with 7 positions matching TRBD1. The CDR3 loop spans 16 amino acids. V shed 0 bases, J shed 2 bases, and the junction held 4 bases outside the gene matches. CDR1 is KGHSH and CDR2 is LQKENI in the germline V gene.

This clonotype was recorded a few times. DNA for the CDR3: TGCAGCGTTGAAGAGGGAGGGGTTAGCTCCTACGAGCAGTACTTC. Protein product: CSVEEGGVSSYEQYF. The chain employs TRBV29-1 and TRBJ2-7; 7 nucleotides match TRBD2. Trimming took 0 bases from V and 0 from J; bases not matched to a gene: 5. The CDR3 sequence is 15 residues long. Germline CDR1 and CDR2: SQVTM and ANQGSEA.

This chain uses TRBV7-2 with TRBJ2-1; 8 bases map to TRBD2. V dropped 5 bases and J dropped 8; count of bases not matched to a gene: 11. The CDR3 loop spans 15 amino acids. The germline gives CDR1 SGHTA, CDR2 FQGNSA. The CDR3, as DNA: TGTGCCAGCAGCCTATTGGGGACTAGTACGGATGAGCAGTTCTTC. Its translation is CASSLLGTSTDEQFF.

V usage is TRBV12-3 or TRBV12-4 and J usage is TRBJ2-2; no definite D call. The ends were cut back, 3 bases at V and 0 bases at J, with 8 bases in the middle. The CDR3 extends over 15 amino acids. CDR3 amino acids: CASSFDNSNTGELFF. In DNA, the CDR3 is TGTGCCAGCAGTTTTGACAATTCGAACACCGGGGAGCTGTTTTTT.

The gene calls are TRBV7-9 and TRBJ2-1, with 14 bases matching TRBD2. CDR1 is SEHNR, CDR2 FQNEAQ, per germline (reference sequence). This CDR3 is built from 17 residues. Trimming removed 4 bases from V and 8 bases from J; junction bases left unmatched: 10. CDR3 amino acids: CASSSGTSGSYMYEQFF. CDR3 DNA sequence: TGTGCCAGCAGCTCCGGGACTAGCGGGAGTTATATGTATGAGCAGTTCTTC. Complete variable domain (other parts from reference TRBV7-9 and TRBJ2-1): DTGVSQNPRHKITKRGQNVTFRCDPISEHNRLYWYRQTLGQGPEFLTYFQNEAQLEKSRLLSDRFSAERPKGSFSTLEIQRTEQGDSAMYLCASSSGTSGSYMYEQFFGPGTRLTVL.

This clonotype was observed a handful of times. The chain links TRBV11-3 to TRBJ2-3; no firm D call. Trimming left V 1 base short and J 2 bases short, with 7 bases between. CDR1 and CDR2 from the germline V gene are SGHNT and YENEEA. The length of the CDR3 is 14 residues. CDR3 amino acids: CASSLVPNTDTQYF. The CDR3 nucleotides are TGTGCCAGCAGCTTAGTCCCCAACACAGATACGCAGTATTTT.

This rearrangement joins TRBV19 to TRBJ2-3; the D is unclear. The V gene lost 5 bases and the J gene lost 4 bases, with 13 bases spanning the gap. The CDR3 contains 14 residues. Germline assignment: CDR1 LNHDA and CDR2 SQIVND (reference sequence). The CDR3 is CASSRSQAADTQYF. CDR3 bases: TGTGCCAGTAGTCGGTCTCAGGCGGCAGATACGCAGTATTTT.